This TCR beta chain was captured in a study of T cell repertoires in cytomegalovirus infection. Across the study: TCR beta signatures that were public indicated CMV infection and matching HLA type.

MiXCR was run by TCRdb on the reads, yielding one entry per CDR3 protein. The sample yields roughly 500,000 distinct CDR3 sequences, more than 15% seen once. The V end lost 7 bases, the J end lost 6 bases, and 9 bases lay between the germline ends. CDR1 LNHDA and CDR2 SQIVND come from the germline V gene (reference sequence). The CDR3 has 11 amino acids. The chain joins TRBV19 to TRBJ1-1, with D unresolved. The sample taken for sequencing was CD8+ T cells from PBMCs. This receptor was taken from a human donor in good health (CMV status not recorded). Some clones in this sample may be carry-over from other donors' samples. This CDR3 reads CASTTASEAFF. The CDR3 coding sequence is TGTGCCAGTACCACGGCATCTGAAGCTTTCTTT.